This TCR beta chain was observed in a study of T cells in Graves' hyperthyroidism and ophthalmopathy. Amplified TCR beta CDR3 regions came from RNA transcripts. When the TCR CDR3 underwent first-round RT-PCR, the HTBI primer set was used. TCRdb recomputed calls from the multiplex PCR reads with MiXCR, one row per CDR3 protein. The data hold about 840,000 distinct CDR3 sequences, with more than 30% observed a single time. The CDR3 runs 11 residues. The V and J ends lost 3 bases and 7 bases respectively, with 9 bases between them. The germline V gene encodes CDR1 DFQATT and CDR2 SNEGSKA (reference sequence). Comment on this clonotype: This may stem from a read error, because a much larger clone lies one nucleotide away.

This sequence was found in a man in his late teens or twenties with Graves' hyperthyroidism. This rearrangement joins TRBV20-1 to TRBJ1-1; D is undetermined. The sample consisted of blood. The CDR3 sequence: CSARWAVEAFF. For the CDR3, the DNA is TGCAGTGCTAGGTGGGCAGTTGAAGCTTTCTTT.